This TCR beta chain was identified during a study of radiotherapy plus CTLA-4 blockade in lung cancer. The overall study: Among patients, more than 15% showed objective responses, and approximately 31% had disease control.

Broader study findings: Radiotherapy with ipilimumab was followed by blood expansion of tumor-derived clones.

As regards this clone: As yet, its antigen is unknown.

Receiving focal radiation plus CTLA-4 blockade with ipilimumab were patients who had chemo-refractory metastatic non-small-cell lung cancer. Looked up from germline, CDR1 is MDHEN and CDR2 is SYDVKM. CDR3 length equals 16 residues. V was pared by 0 bases and J by 2 bases, with 1 base of the junction left unmatched. Assay used: immunoSEQ multiplex PCR; TCRdb lists only in-frame clones, some missing. The profile shows 35,000 to 40,000 clones, 70% to 90% of them singletons. This sequence joins TRBV28 and TRBJ2-1, with 10 bases matching TRBD2. The input for sequencing was peripheral blood, taken from a patient treated with radiotherapy plus ipilimumab. The source is a human donor with non-small cell lung cancer whose response to radiotherapy plus ipilimumab could not be evaluated. The CDR3 DNA reads TGTGCCAGCAGTTTATGGAGCGGGGGGGCCTACAATGAGCAGTTCTTC. Translated, it gives CASSLWSGGAYNEQFF.